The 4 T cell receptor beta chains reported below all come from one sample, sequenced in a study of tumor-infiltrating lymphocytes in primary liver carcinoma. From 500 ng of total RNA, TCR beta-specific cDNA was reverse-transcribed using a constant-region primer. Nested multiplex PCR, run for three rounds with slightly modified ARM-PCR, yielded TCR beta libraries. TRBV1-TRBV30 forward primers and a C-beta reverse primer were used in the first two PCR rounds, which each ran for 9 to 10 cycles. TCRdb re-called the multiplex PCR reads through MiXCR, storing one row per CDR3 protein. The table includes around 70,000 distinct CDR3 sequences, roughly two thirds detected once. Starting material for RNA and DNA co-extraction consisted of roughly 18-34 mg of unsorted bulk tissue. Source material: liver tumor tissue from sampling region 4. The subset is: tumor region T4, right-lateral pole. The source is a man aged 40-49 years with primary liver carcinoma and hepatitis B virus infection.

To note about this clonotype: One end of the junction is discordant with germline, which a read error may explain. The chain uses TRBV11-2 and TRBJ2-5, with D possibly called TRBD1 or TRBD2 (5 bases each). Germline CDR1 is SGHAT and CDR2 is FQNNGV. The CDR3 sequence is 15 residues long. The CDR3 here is CATSLRPGDGETHYF. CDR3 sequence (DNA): TGTGCCACCAGCTTAAGGCCTGGGGACGGGGAGACCCACTACTTC.

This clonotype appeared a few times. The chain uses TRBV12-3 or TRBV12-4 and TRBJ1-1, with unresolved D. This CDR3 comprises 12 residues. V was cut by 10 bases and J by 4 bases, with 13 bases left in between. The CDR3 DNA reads TGTGCCAACAGCGCGGGGAGCACTGAAGCTTTCTTT. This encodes CANSAGSTEAFF.

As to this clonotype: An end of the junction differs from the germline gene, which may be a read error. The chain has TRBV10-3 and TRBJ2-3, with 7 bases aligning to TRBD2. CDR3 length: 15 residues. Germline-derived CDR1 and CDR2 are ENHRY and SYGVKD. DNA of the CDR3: TGTGCCATCAGTGAGATCGCTAGCGGAGCAGATACACAGTATTTT. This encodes CAISEIASGADTQYF.

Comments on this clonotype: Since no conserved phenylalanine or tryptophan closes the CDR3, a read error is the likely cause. The CDR3 protein is CASDSGGGGSDTQYL. The DNA for the CDR3 is TGTGCCAGCGACTCCGGTGGAGGAGGCTCAGATACGCAGTATCTT. The gene calls are TRBV11-3 and TRBJ2-3, with D maybe TRBD2 (5 bases). Trimming pared 8 bases from V and 4 bases from J, leaving 19 bases between. The CDR3 spans 15 residues. Germline values: CDR1 SGHNT, CDR2 YENEEA.